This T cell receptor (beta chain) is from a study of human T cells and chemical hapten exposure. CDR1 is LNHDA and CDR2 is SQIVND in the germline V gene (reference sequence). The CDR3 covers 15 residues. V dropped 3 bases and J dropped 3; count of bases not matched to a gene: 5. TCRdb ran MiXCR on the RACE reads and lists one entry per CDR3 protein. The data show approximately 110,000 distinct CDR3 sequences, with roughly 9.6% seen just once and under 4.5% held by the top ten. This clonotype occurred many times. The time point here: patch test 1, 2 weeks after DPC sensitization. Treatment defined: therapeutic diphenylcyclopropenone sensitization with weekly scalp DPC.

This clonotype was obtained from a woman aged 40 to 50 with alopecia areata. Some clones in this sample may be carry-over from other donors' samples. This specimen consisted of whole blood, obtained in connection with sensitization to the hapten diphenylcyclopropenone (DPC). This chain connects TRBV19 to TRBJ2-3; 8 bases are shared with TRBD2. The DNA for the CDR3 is TGTGCCAGTAGTATGCTCGGGGGGGGAACAGATACGCAGTATTTT. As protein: CASSMLGGGTDTQYF.